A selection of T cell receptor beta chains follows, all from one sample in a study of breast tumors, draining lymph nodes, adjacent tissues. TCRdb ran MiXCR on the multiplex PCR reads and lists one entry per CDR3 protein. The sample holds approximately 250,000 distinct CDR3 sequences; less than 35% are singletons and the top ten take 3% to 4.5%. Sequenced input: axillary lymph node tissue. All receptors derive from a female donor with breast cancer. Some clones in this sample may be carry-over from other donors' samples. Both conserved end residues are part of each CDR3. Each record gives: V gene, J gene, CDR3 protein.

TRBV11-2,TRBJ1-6,CASSRDGNYNSPLHF
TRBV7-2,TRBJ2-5,CASSVGRIQETQYF
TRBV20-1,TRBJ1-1,CSAPLLSLNTEAFF
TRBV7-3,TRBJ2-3,CASSPSGGALDTQYF
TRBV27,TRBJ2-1,CASSSQGGEWYNEQFF
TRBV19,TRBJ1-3,CASSIVGRGGNTIYF
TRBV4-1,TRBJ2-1,CASSQDLASASYNEQFF
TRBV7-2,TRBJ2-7,CASSLYGGKYEQYF
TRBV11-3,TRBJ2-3,CASSSATGPDTQYF
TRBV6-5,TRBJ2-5,CASSYSVGETQYF
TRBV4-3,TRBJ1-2,CASSQDLAGIDGYTF
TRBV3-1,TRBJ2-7,CASSQTSGRYEQYF
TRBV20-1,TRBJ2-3,CSAFAFSGRPDTQYF
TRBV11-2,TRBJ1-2,CASSLKGHSGYTF
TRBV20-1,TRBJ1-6,CSASVEGFGTSPLHF
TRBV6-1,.,CASTTGRETQYF
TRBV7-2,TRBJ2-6,CASSSLGTGWNVLTF
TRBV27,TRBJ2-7,CASRRQGANEQYF
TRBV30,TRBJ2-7,CAWSPGLYEQYF
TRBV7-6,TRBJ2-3,CASSLVVSGGTDTQYF
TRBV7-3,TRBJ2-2,CASGIAGADGELFF
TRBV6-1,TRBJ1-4,CASNKGPGGEKLFF
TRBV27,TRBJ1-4,CASSRRVGNEKLFF
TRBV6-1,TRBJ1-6,CASSDPGRGSYNSPLHF
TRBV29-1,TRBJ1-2,CSVTGYGYTF
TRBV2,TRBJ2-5,CASSVAFQETRYF
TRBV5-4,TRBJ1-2,CASSLVASNYGYTF
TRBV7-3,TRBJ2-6,CASRSRTSGDSGANVLTF
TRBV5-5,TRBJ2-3,CASSSFFTDTQYF
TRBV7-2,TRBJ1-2,CASSLESGQGGYGYTF
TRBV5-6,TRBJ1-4,CASSFRTYRDNEKLFF
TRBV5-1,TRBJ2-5,CASSLGSMAGAGQETQYF
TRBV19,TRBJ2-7,CASSTGQYF
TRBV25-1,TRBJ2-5,CASSELSRGETQYF
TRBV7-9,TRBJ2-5,CASSSQLARQETQYF
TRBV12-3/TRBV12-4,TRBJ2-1,CASSQGQNNEQFF
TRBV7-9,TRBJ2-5,CASSKGQGGVETQYF
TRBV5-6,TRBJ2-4,CASSFSPLVTVPPIQYF
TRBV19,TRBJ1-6,CASSSTGDSPLHF
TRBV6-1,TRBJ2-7,CASSFDRYSYEQYF